This T cell receptor beta chain was found in a study of HIV-infected patients and healthy controls. General study findings and limits: HIV-associated CDR3 frequencies dropped significantly during therapy; CMV-associated ones, mostly rising, changed nonsignificantly.

Around 0.5 ug RNA was reverse transcribed with alpha and beta constant-region primers. Each of the alpha and beta chains got its own library through chain-specific third strand synthesis with indices. TCRdb fed the 5' RACE reads into MiXCR, producing one record per CDR3 protein. This table has 10,000 or so distinct CDR3 sequences, about 5.2% appearing once. CDR3 length equals 17 residues. Germline CDR1 and CDR2: SGHRS and YFSETQ. The germline V and J ends were trimmed by 2 bases and 0 bases, with 15 bases remaining between them. The repertoire came from unfractionated whole blood and reflected all unsorted peripheral T cells. This clonotype was seen a handful of times. Antigen: not known.

The chain combines TRBV5-1 with TRBJ1-3, with D maybe TRBD1 (5 bases). This specimen consisted of blood, obtained before antiretroviral therapy. This receptor was identified in an adult with HIV infection. This CDR3 reads CASSLSSGALSGNTIYF. CDR3 coding DNA: TGCGCCAGCAGCTTATCCTCCGGGGCCCTCTCTGGAAACACCATATATTTT.